This is a list of T cell receptor beta chains from one sample in a study of blood T cell repertoires in COVID-19. Generated by immunoSEQ multiplex PCR, the TCRdb table keeps only in-frame clones and is missing some. This sample has about 90,000 clones, with approximately 80% found just once. The specimen sequenced was peripheral blood. The receptors come from a woman older than 75 with active or convalescent COVID-19. CDR3s include the opening cysteine and the closing phenylalanine or tryptophan. The order of the fields is V gene, CDR3 protein.

v_call: TRBV19
cdr3_aa: CASTEDRVFSGELFF

v_call: TRBV7-7
cdr3_aa: CASSLTGSYNEQFF

v_call: TRBV7-3
cdr3_aa: CASRRSGTGPHEQYF

v_call: TRBV28
cdr3_aa: CASSLILSGLETQYF

v_call: TRBV2
cdr3_aa: CASNGYNSPLHF

v_call: TRBV30
cdr3_aa: CARSRQGGNEQFF

v_call: TRBV19
cdr3_aa: CASMSLRQGRLQDTEAFF

v_call: TRBV7-2
cdr3_aa: CASSPRTNSNQPQHF

v_call: TRBV29-1
cdr3_aa: CSVKRVPGGEQYF

v_call: TRBV5-1
cdr3_aa: CASSLIGDSYYGYTF

v_call: TRBV3-1/TRBV3-2
cdr3_aa: CASSQLTSGPLAEQFF

v_call: TRBV29-1
cdr3_aa: CSFERGAGGYTF

v_call: TRBV27
cdr3_aa: CASSARVAWSYYGYTF

v_call: TRBV7-3
cdr3_aa: CASSTTGNTEAFF

v_call: TRBV5-1
cdr3_aa: CASSLGGTGEETQYF

v_call: TRBV28
cdr3_aa: CASRPPRGRQYF

v_call: TRBV6-1
cdr3_aa: CASSEGPPASGANVLTF

v_call: TRBV7-3
cdr3_aa: CASSLTIASGSYNEQFF

v_call: TRBV7-2
cdr3_aa: CASSLDYRGEQFF

v_call: TRBV7-7
cdr3_aa: CASSPQQYHEQYF

v_call: TRBV5-1
cdr3_aa: CASSLSVGGSTGELFF

v_call: TRBV6-5
cdr3_aa: CASSYYRGGNTEAFF

v_call: TRBV29-1
cdr3_aa: CSVAREPGEQYF

v_call: TRBV7-9
cdr3_aa: CASSLVLRRGLAYGYTF

v_call: TRBV5-1
cdr3_aa: CASRTEPGGSTEAFF

v_call: TRBV6-2/TRBV6-3
cdr3_aa: CASSTYNEQFF

v_call: TRBV19
cdr3_aa: CASHQTGFSTDTQYF

v_call: TRBV25-1
cdr3_aa: CASSAPGTVFEQYF

v_call: TRBV28
cdr3_aa: CASSQRTGGRQPQHF

v_call: TRBV19
cdr3_aa: CASSPTQTTNEKLFF

v_call: TRBV11-2
cdr3_aa: CASSRPSGETQYF

v_call: TRBV7-9
cdr3_aa: CASSLYPQPQHF

v_call: TRBV29-1
cdr3_aa: CSVEVYGRNTEAFF

v_call: TRBV10-3
cdr3_aa: CAISRDRVEDTQYF

v_call: TRBV14
cdr3_aa: CASSQVSSRGKLFF

v_call: TRBV19
cdr3_aa: CASSGQGSGTEAFF

v_call: TRBV5-8
cdr3_aa: CASSLRGYTGELFF

v_call: TRBV15
cdr3_aa: CATSRGRRGNQPQHF

v_call: TRBV28
cdr3_aa: CASREGPRRFEQYF

v_call: TRBV5-1
cdr3_aa: CASSLRGREGNTIYF

v_call: TRBV6-2/TRBV6-3
cdr3_aa: CASSATGTGYGYTF

v_call: TRBV5-1
cdr3_aa: CASSLGGGTGSDTQYF

v_call: TRBV5-1
cdr3_aa: CASSPQGSPYEQYF

v_call: TRBV20-1
cdr3_aa: CSASGQGGDYGYTF

v_call: TRBV29-1
cdr3_aa: CSVEPTGLEADTQYF

v_call: TRBV5-4
cdr3_aa: CASSLPGDSSYNEQFF

v_call: TRBV7-2
cdr3_aa: CASSWRAQQETQYF

v_call: TRBV7-2
cdr3_aa: CASSPKRSANTGELFF

v_call: TRBV30
cdr3_aa: CAWSRSNQPQHF